The 2 T cell receptor beta chains below come from one sample, sequenced in a study of cytomegalovirus exposure and HLA in healthy donors. Vbeta (60) and Jbeta (13) primers were used in the PCR. Profiling relied on immunoSEQ multiplex PCR, and the TCRdb table lists in-frame clones only, not all of them. The data contain roughly 200,000 clones, around 79% of them singletons. The specimen was PBMCs. The source of these receptors is a woman between 50 and 59 years old in good health and CMV-seronegative.

J is TRBJ1-2 and V is TRBV28; D gene unclear. The CDR3 covers 14 residues. The germline V and J ends were trimmed by 5 bases and 4 bases, with 14 bases remaining between them. CDR1 and CDR2 (germline): MDHEN, SYDVKM. The CDR3 loop reads CASSAPRGFYGYTF. In DNA, the CDR3 is TGTGCCAGCAGTGCCCCGAGAGGGTTCTATGGCTACACCTTC.

The chain has TRBV6-5 and TRBJ2-5, with 7 bases matching TRBD1. Germline V gene sequence: CDR1 MNHEY, CDR2 SVGAGI. The trim removed 8 bases at V and 4 bases at J, leaving 7 bases unmatched. The CDR3 is made up of 13 amino acids. CDR3 amino acids: CASRLDRAETQYF. CDR3 DNA: TGTGCCAGCCGCCTTGACAGGGCAGAGACCCAGTACTTC.